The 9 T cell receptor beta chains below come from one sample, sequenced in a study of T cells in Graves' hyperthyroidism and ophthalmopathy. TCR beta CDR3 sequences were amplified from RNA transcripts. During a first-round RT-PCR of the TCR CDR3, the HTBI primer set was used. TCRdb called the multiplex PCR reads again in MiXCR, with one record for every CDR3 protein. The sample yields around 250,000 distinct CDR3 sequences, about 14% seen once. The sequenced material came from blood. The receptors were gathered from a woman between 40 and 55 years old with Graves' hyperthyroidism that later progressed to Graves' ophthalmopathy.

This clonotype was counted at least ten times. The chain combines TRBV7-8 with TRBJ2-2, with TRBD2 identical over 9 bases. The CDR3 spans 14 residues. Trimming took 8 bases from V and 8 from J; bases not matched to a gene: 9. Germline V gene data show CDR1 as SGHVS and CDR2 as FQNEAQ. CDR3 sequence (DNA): TGTGCCAGCCAGCGGGAGGACGGTAGGGGGGAGCTGTTTTTT. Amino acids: CASQREDGRGELFF.

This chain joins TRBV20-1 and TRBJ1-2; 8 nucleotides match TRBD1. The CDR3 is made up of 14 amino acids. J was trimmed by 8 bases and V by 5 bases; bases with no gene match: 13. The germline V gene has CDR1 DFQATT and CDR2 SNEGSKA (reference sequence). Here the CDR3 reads CSASNWGRGQGYTF. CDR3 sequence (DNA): TGCAGTGCTTCGAACTGGGGCAGGGGGCAAGGCTACACCTTC.

The CDR3 nucleotides are TGTGCCAGCAGTTATGGCGCAGGGGCGCTGTACGAGCAGTACTTC. Its protein product is CASSYGAGALYEQYF. The chain links TRBV6-5 to TRBJ2-7, with a tentative D call TRBD1 (6 bases). Trimming shortened V by 3 bases and J by 4 bases, and 16 bases separated the two germline ends. CDR3 length: 15 amino acids. The germline V gene has CDR1 MNHEY and CDR2 SVGAGI.

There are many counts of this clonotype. The CDR3, as DNA: TGTGCCAGCGGGGAACTAGCGGGAGTCTCTTCCTACGAGCAGTACTTC. Its protein product is CASGELAGVSSYEQYF. The rearrangement joins TRBV27 to TRBJ2-7; TRBD2 aligns across 11 bases. CDR3 size: 16 residues. With 8 bases clipped from V and 1 base from J, the junction kept 10 bases outside the gene matches. Germline CDR1 reads MNHEY; CDR2 reads SMNVEV (reference sequence).

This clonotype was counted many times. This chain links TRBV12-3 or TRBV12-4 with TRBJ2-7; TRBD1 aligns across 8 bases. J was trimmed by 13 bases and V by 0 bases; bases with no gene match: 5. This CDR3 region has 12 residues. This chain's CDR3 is CASSLAGQGAYF. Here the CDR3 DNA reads TGTGCCAGCAGTTTAGCCGGGCAGGGGGCTTACTTC.

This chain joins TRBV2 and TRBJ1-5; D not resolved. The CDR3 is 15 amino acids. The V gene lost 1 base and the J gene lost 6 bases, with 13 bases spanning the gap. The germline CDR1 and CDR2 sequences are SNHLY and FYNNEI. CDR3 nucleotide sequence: TGTGCCAGCAGTGAAGAGCTGAGGAACTCTCAGCCCCAGCATTTT. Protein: CASSEELRNSQPQHF.

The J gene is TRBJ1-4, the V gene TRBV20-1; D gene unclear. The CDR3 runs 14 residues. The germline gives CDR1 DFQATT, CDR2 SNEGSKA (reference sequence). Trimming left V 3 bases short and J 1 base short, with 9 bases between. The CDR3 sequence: CSARSRGTNEKLFF. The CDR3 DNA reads TGCAGTGCTAGGAGCCGGGGAACTAATGAAAAACTGTTTTTT.

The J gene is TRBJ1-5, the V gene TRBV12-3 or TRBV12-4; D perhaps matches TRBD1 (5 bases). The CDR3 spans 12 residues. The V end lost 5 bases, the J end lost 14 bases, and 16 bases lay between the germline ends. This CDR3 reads CASSRGRGRKHF. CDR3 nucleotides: TGTGCCAGCAGTCGGGGGAGGGGACGGAAGCATTTT.

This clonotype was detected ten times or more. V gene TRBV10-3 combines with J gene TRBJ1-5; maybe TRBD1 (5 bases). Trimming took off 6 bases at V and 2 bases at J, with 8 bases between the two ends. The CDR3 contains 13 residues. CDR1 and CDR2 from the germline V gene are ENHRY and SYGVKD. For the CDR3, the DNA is TGTGCCATCAGCAAACAGGGCAATCAGCCCCAGCATTTT. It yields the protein CAISKQGNQPQHF.